This T cell receptor (beta chain) was retrieved from a study of T-cell reconstitution after alpha-beta-depleted transplantation in children. Overall study results and limits: One year after transplant, T-cell counts and diversity came mostly from newly produced T cells. Reported findings indicate that, about two months after transplant, alpha-beta T cells came from several hundred expanded clones, which were derived from non-depleted graft cells. Surviving thymic progenitors and recipient T cells were the source of high TCRbeta diversity at day 60 in some patients.

The table lists this clonotype with a few counts. Its antigen is undetermined. Molecular barcoding with unique molecular identifiers was used for the TCRbeta library. TCRdb itself ran the PCR reads through MiXCR, one entry per CDR3 protein. The table lists roughly 570,000 distinct CDR3 sequences, over 20% of them singletons. This CDR3 comprises 16 residues. Germline V gene sequence: CDR1 SGHTA, CDR2 FQGNSA. The germline V and J ends were trimmed by 4 bases and 0 bases, with 16 bases remaining between them. This clonotype was sampled from a boy in the first two years of life with Wiskott-Aldrich syndrome, due to receive a stem cell transplant. The rearrangement uses TRBV7-2 and TRBJ2-7; possibly TRBD2 for D (7 bases). Sample: PBMCs, taken before TCRalphabeta/CD19-depleted stem cell transplant. CDR3 residues: CASSSWTRGDSYEQYF. The CDR3 DNA is TGTGCCAGCAGCTCCTGGACTAGGGGGGACTCCTACGAGCAGTACTTC.